This entry describes one T cell receptor (beta chain). The entry originates in a study of blood T cell repertoires in COVID-19. Measured with immunoSEQ multiplex PCR; TCRdb has only the in-frame clones, and not every one. Among approximately 25,000 clones, roughly 80% were seen once, and the ten largest hold about 8.1%. Germline CDR1 is LGHNA and CDR2 is YNFKEQ. This CDR3 comprises 16 residues. V gave up 1 base and J gave up 6 bases; unmatched junction bases: 7. The specimen sequenced was peripheral blood. The receptor was isolated from a human donor in a cohort sampled during active COVID-19. The chain joins TRBV4-2 to TRBJ2-1, with 9 bases matching TRBD2. The CDR3 DNA reads as TGTGCCAGCAGCCAAGGGGCGGGGGGGCCGGGCAATGAGCAGTTCTTC. It is translated as CASSQGAGGPGNEQFF.